This section outlines one T cell receptor beta chain sequence together with its context. Its antigen is currently unknown. Germline V gene sequence: CDR1 SGHDT, CDR2 YYEEEE. CDR3 length equals 13 residues. V dropped 1 base and J dropped 2 bases, with 5 bases sitting between them. Investigators reverse transcribed all isolated RNA, so they sequenced expressed TCRB transcripts. An average of around 3.9 million reads was obtained for naive, central memory and regulatory T cell samples. The data were produced by immunoSEQ multiplex PCR, yet TCRdb's version contains in-frame clones alone and is incomplete. The top ten hold about 0.093% of the sample, which has hundreds of thousands of clones, roughly 16% seen once. This sample is drawn from a study of beta chain features in type 1 diabetes. Study-wide findings and caveats: There was a moderate but significant shortening of TCRB CDR3s in all four CD4+ subsets of Type 1 diabetes patients. It was among patients, rather than healthy donors, that naive, central memory and Treg TCRB repertoires appeared more similar.

The source material was naive CD4+ T cells from blood. The source is a man aged 18 to 29 in good health. The chain uses TRBV5-6 and TRBJ2-3, with D uncertain. The CDR3 region has the DNA TGTGCCAGCAGCTTGATACCCACAGATACGCAGTATTTT. Translation: CASSLIPTDTQYF.